This section outlines one T cell receptor (beta chain) sequence together with its context. The data stem from a study of CD8 T cells in Susac syndrome. RNA in amounts of roughly 0.5 to 1 ug was reverse transcribed with random hexamers. MiXCR was run by TCRdb on the immunoSEQ multiplex PCR reads, yielding one entry per CDR3 protein. The sample has over 80,000 distinct CDR3 sequences, about 93% seen once. Sequenced material: CD8+ T cells from PBMCs. The receptor's source is a human donor with Susac syndrome.

The CDR3 loop reads CASRHQEGYEQYF. For the CDR3, the DNA is TGTGCCAGCAGGCACCAAGAGGGCTACGAGCAGTACTTC. The rearrangement joins TRBV5-6 to TRBJ2-7, with a weak D call TRBD2 (5 bases). The V gene's germline CDR1 is SGHDT and CDR2 YYEEEE. The germline V and J ends were trimmed by 5 bases and 3 bases, with 12 bases remaining between them. There are 13 residues in the CDR3.